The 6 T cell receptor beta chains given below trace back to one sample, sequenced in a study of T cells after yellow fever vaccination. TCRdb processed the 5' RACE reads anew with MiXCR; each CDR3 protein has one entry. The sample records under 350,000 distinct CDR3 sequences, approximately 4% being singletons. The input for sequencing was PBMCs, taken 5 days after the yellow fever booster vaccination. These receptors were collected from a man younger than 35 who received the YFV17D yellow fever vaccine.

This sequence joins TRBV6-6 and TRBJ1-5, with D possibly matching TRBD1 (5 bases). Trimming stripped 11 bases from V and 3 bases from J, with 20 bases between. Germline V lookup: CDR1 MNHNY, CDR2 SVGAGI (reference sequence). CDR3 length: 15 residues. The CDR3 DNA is TGTGCCTGCACGGAGGAGAGGGGAGTCAATCAGCCCCAGCATTTT. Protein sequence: CACTEERGVNQPQHF.

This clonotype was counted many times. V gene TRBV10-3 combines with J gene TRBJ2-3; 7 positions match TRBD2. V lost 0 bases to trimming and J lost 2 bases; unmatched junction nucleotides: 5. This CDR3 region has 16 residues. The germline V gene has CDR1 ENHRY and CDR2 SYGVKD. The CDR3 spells CAISESPAGLTDTQYF. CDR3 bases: TGTGCCATCAGTGAGTCGCCAGCGGGACTCACAGATACGCAGTATTTT.

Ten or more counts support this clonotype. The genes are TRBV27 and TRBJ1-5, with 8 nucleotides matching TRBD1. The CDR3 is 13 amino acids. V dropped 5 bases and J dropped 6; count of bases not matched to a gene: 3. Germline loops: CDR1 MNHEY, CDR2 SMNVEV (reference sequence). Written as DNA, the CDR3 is TGTGCCAGCAGTGGAACAGGGGGTCAGCCCCAGCATTTT. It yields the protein CASSGTGGQPQHF.

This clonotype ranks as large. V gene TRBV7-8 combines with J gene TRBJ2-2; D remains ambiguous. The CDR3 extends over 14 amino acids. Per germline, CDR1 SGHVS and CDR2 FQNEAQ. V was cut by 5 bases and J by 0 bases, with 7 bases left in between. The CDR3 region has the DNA TGTGCCAGCAGCGCAGTCGCGAACACCGGGGAGCTGTTTTTT. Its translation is CASSAVANTGELFF.

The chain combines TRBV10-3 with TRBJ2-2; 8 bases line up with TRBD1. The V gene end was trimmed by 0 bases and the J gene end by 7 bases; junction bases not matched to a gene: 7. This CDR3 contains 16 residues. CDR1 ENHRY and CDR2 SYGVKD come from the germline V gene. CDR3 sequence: CAISESMAGGGGELFF. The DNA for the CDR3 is TGTGCCATCAGTGAGTCGATGGCAGGGGGCGGCGGGGAGCTGTTTTTT.

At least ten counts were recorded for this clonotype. CDR3 nucleotide sequence: TGCGCCAGCAGCCAAGATGGAACTAGCGGGGGGGAGGAGCAGTTCTTC. It translates to CASSQDGTSGGEEQFF. The rearrangement joins TRBV4-1 to TRBJ2-1, with 13 positions matching TRBD2. Germline CDR1 reads MGHRA; CDR2 reads YSYEKL. V shed 0 bases, J shed 10 bases, and the junction held 6 bases outside the gene matches. The CDR3 is 16 amino acids.